This TCR beta chain stems from a study of identical twins. Study-level points and caveats: While abundant cord blood beta clonotypes carried fewer insertions, memory repertoires showed no such pattern. Rather than following the same donors, the conclusions depended on cross-sectional statistical analysis. Models came in too low on out-of-frame TCR alpha sharing in monozygotic twins. Shared out-of-frame alpha sequences (those common to twins) showed excess low generation probability.

As concerns this clonotype: Its specificity is unknown.

With 4 bases clipped from V and 3 bases from J, the junction kept 6 bases outside the gene matches. Germline V gene sequence: CDR1 SQVTM, CDR2 ANQGSEA. The CDR3 length is 14 residues. TCRdb analysed the 5' RACE reads with MiXCR anew, one entry per CDR3 protein. The data contain fewer than 550,000 distinct CDR3 sequences, nearly 15% of them singletons. These data were likewise used in another study, on yellow fever vaccine responses in identical twins.

The chain combines TRBV29-1 with TRBJ2-1; 7 bases fit TRBD1. Sequences were obtained from CD4+ T cells sorted from blood. The sequence was collected from a woman under 30 in good health. In DNA, the CDR3 is TGCAGCGTTGCGACAGGGAAGGGCTACAATGAGCAGTTCTTC. Translated: CSVATGKGYNEQFF.